These T cell receptor beta chains were read from a single sample in a study of T-cell memory formation after mild COVID-19. TCRdb re-called the 5' RACE reads through MiXCR, storing one row per CDR3 protein. The sample yields hundreds of thousands of distinct CDR3 sequences, around a quarter seen once. The sample taken for sequencing was PBMCs or a T cell subset sorted from them (not recorded which). Every receptor here comes from an adult woman who had mild COVID-19 (a few samples of this study predate the infection). Cell type and time point are not known. The CDR3 runs from the conserved cysteine through the conserved F or W. A D gene is named only where the DNA matches it firmly. Some rows have no size entry. The others give once, few or many, or a class for an expanded clone.

clone size: .; D gene: TRBD2; J gene: TRBJ2-3; V gene: TRBV7-8; CDR3 protein: CASSLMASGVTDTQYF; CDR3 DNA: TGTGCCAGCAGCTTAATGGCTAGCGGAGTCACAGATACGCAGTATTTT
clone size: few; D gene: TRBD2; J gene: TRBJ2-1; V gene: TRBV5-1; CDR3 protein: CASSLGGTSYVNEQFF; CDR3 DNA: TGCGCCAGCAGCTTGGGGGGGACTAGTTACGTGAATGAGCAGTTCTTC
clone size: .; D gene: .; J gene: TRBJ1-1; V gene: TRBV4-1; CDR3 protein: CASSQDSYTSGVNTEAFF; CDR3 DNA: TGCGCCAGCAGCCAAGATTCTTACACATCCGGAGTGAACACTGAAGCTTTCTTT
clone size: .; D gene: TRBD2; J gene: TRBJ2-1; V gene: TRBV7-9; CDR3 protein: CASSPRWGGSWVEQFF; CDR3 DNA: TGTGCCAGCAGCCCCCGTTGGGGCGGGAGCTGGGTTGAGCAGTTCTTC
clone size: .; D gene: TRBD2; J gene: TRBJ2-1; V gene: TRBV20-1; CDR3 protein: CSASPAGPSGEQFF; CDR3 DNA: TGCAGTGCTAGTCCAGCGGGGCCTTCTGGGGAGCAGTTCTTC
clone size: .; D gene: .; J gene: TRBJ2-7; V gene: TRBV27; CDR3 protein: CASRPGTGRLEQYF; CDR3 DNA: TGTGCCAGCAGACCCGGGACGGGGCGGCTCGAGCAGTACTTC
clone size: few; D gene: .; J gene: TRBJ2-7; V gene: TRBV27; CDR3 protein: CASSARGRIISYEQYF; CDR3 DNA: TGTGCCAGCAGTGCCCGGGGCAGGATAATCTCCTACGAGCAGTACTTC
clone size: .; D gene: TRBD2; J gene: TRBJ2-7; V gene: TRBV7-2; CDR3 protein: CASSFAPAGAVEQYF; CDR3 DNA: TGTGCCAGCAGCTTTGCCCCAGCGGGAGCCGTCGAGCAGTACTTC
clone size: .; D gene: TRBD1; J gene: TRBJ1-5; V gene: TRBV19; CDR3 protein: CASSSGQAHQPQHF; CDR3 DNA: TGTGCCAGTAGTTCCGGACAGGCCCATCAGCCCCAGCATTTT
clone size: .; D gene: TRBD1; J gene: TRBJ2-5; V gene: TRBV7-8; CDR3 protein: CASSQTGALIQETQYF; CDR3 DNA: TGTGCCAGCAGCCAGACAGGGGCGTTGATCCAAGAGACCCAGTACTTC
clone size: .; D gene: .; J gene: TRBJ1-4; V gene: TRBV6-5; CDR3 protein: CASRTRVGANEKLFF; CDR3 DNA: TGTGCCAGCAGGACCCGGGTCGGGGCTAATGAAAAACTGTTTTTT
clone size: .; D gene: .; J gene: TRBJ2-1; V gene: TRBV12-3/TRBV12-4; CDR3 protein: CASRIWEHEQFF; CDR3 DNA: TGTGCCAGCAGAATCTGGGAACACGAGCAGTTCTTC
clone size: few; D gene: .; J gene: TRBJ2-1; V gene: TRBV6-2/TRBV6-3; CDR3 protein: CASSGLVPSSYNEQFF; CDR3 DNA: TGTGCCAGCAGTGGATTGGTTCCTTCTTCCTACAATGAGCAGTTCTTC
clone size: .; D gene: TRBD2; J gene: TRBJ2-1; V gene: TRBV12-3/TRBV12-4; CDR3 protein: CASSPGSGVAYNEQFF; CDR3 DNA: TGTGCCAGCAGTCCAGGGAGCGGGGTCGCCTACAATGAGCAGTTCTTC
clone size: .; D gene: .; J gene: TRBJ2-7; V gene: TRBV29-1; CDR3 protein: CSVEFGQGKNYEQYF; CDR3 DNA: TGCAGCGTTGAATTTGGGCAGGGAAAGAACTACGAGCAGTACTTC
clone size: .; D gene: TRBD1; J gene: TRBJ1-4; V gene: TRBV6-6; CDR3 protein: CASSRDRGGTNEKLFF; CDR3 DNA: TGTGCCAGCAGCAGAGACAGGGGGGGAACTAATGAAAAACTGTTTTTT